The 2 T cell receptor beta chains below were found in one sample sequenced in a study of OX40 agonist ivuxolimab in advanced cancers. Produced via immunoSEQ multiplex PCR; TCRdb's table is partial and in-frame only. Among 85,000 to 100,000 clones listed, 70% to 90% were seen once. This specimen consisted of CD4+ or CD8+ T cells sorted from blood, obtained in a trial of the OX40 agonist ivuxolimab. The origin of the receptors is an adult with an advanced solid tumor such as melanoma, head and neck, liver or kidney cancer.

The chain couples TRBV7-9 to TRBJ1-5; D is unresolved. The germline V gene encodes CDR1 SEHNR and CDR2 FQNEAQ (reference sequence). This CDR3 comprises 14 residues. Trimming removed 5 bases at V and 7 bases at J, with 15 bases between. Here the CDR3 reads CASSPDLPGQPQHF. The DNA for the CDR3 is TGTGCCAGCAGCCCGGACCTCCCGGGGCAGCCCCAGCATTTT.

The CDR3 DNA reads as TGTGCCAGCAGCCTGATGCGAGGGCAGGGCTACACCTTC. Its translation is CASSLMRGQGYTF. V is TRBV6-6 and J is TRBJ1-2; D uncertain. The CDR3 runs to 13 residues. Germline loops: CDR1 MNHNY, CDR2 SVGAGI (reference sequence). V was shortened by 6 bases and J by 8 bases, with 16 bases between the two germline ends.